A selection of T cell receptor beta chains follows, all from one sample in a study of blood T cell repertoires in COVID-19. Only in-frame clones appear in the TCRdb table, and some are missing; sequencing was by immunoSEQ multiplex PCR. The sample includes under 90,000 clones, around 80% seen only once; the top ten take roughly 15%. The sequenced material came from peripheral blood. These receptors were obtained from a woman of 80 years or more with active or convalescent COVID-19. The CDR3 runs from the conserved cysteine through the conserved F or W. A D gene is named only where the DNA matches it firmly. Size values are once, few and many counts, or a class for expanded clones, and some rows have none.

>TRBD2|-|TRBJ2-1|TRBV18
CASSPRGTSGGAKSYNEQFF
TGTGCCAGCTCACCCCGAGGGACTAGCGGGGGGGCCAAGTCCTACAATGAGCAGTTCTTC
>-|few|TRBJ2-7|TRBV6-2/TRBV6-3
CASSSDRYEQYF
TGTGCCAGCAGTTCGGACAGATACGAGCAGTACTTC
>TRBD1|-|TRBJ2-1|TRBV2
CASSDTGGARNEQFF
TGTGCCAGCAGCGACACAGGGGGCGCGAGGAATGAGCAGTTCTTC
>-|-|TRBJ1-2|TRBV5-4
CASSLGGPHGGGYTF
TGTGCCAGCAGCTTGGGTGGACCTCACGGGGGTGGCTACACCTTC
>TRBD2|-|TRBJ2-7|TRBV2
CASSDGLAGKYYEQYF
TGTGCCAGCAGTGACGGACTAGCGGGAAAATACTACGAGCAGTACTTC
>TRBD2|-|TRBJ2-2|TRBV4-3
CASSQEFKSGVPLPFF
TGCGCCAGCAGCCAAGAATTCAAAAGCGGGGTTCCCCTTCCGTTTTTT
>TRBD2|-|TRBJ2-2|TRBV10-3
CAITATGGSTGELFF
TGTGCCATCACTGCAACGGGGGGTAGCACCGGGGAGCTGTTTTTT
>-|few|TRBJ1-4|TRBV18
CASSPDRVRNEKLFF
TGTGCCAGCTCACCGGACAGAGTCCGTAATGAAAAACTGTTTTTT
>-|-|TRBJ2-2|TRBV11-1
CASSLARTVTGELFF
TGTGCCAGCAGCTTAGCGCGGACAGTTACCGGGGAGCTGTTTTTT
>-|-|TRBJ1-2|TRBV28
CASSPRTAGYTF
TGTGCCAGCAGTCCTAGGACAGCCGGCTACACCTTC
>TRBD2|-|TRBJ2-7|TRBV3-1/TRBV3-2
CASSRLAGEYEQYF
TGTGCCAGCAGCCGACTAGCGGGAGAATACGAGCAGTACTTC
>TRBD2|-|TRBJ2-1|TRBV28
CASSLSGRVDEQFF
TGTGCCAGCAGCCTCAGCGGGAGGGTCGATGAGCAGTTCTTC
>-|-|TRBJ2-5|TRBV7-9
CASRPAGGETQYF
TGTGCCAGCAGACCCGCTGGAGGAGAGACCCAGTACTTC
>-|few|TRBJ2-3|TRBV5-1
CASSTARGAMRTDTQYF
TGCGCCAGCAGCACAGCACGTGGGGCGATGAGAACAGATACGCAGTATTTT
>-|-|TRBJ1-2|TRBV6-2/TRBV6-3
CASSYSSANYGYTF
TGTGCCAGCAGTTACTCGAGCGCCAACTATGGCTACACCTTC
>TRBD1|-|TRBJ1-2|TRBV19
CASRSWDSVYGYTF
TGTGCCAGTAGATCCTGGGACAGCGTCTATGGCTACACCTTC
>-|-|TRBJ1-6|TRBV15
CATSWEQVPNSPLHF
TGTGCCACCTCATGGGAACAGGTCCCAAATTCACCCCTCCACTTT
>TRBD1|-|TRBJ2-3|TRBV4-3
CASSQAVGTGSDTQYF
TGCGCCAGCAGCCAAGCCGTTGGGACAGGGTCAGATACGCAGTATTTT
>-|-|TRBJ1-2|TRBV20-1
CSASRGQNYGYTF
TGCAGTGCTAGTAGGGGACAAAACTATGGCTACACCTTC
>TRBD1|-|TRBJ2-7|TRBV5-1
CASSTGQGSYEQYF
TGCGCCAGCAGCACAGGACAGGGGTCCTACGAGCAGTACTTC
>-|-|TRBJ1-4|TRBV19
CASTAGWRVATNEKLFF
TGTGCCAGTACCGCAGGGTGGCGAGTTGCAACTAATGAAAAACTGTTTTTT
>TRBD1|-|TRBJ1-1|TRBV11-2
CASSLGRAGGWGAEAFF
TGTGCCAGCAGCTTAGGCCGAGCAGGGGGCTGGGGGGCTGAAGCTTTCTTT
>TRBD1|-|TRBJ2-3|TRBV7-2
CASSYRDRGFTDTQYF
TGTGCCAGCAGTTACCGCGACAGGGGGTTCACAGATACGCAGTATTTT
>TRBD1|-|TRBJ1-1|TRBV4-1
CASSGDRGMNTEAFF
TGCGCCAGCAGCGGGGACAGGGGGATGAACACTGAAGCTTTCTTT
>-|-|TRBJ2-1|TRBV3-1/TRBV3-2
CASSQTLTGQFF
TGTGCCAGCAGCCAGACCTTGACGGGGCAGTTCTTC
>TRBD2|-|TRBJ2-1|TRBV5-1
CASSESGILNEQFF
TGCGCCAGCAGCGAGAGCGGGATCTTGAATGAGCAGTTCTTC
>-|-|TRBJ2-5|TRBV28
CASSLGNPQETQYF
TGTGCCAGCAGTTTAGGCAACCCCCAAGAGACCCAGTACTTC
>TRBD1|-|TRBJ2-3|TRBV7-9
CASRGQYTDTQYF
TGTGCCAGCAGGGGACAGTACACAGATACGCAGTATTTT
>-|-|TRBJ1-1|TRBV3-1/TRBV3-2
CASSLSAGTIEAFF
TGTGCCAGCAGCCTCTCAGCCGGTACTATTGAAGCTTTCTTT
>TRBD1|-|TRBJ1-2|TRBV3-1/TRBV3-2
CASSPRTGGSEGYTF
TGTGCCAGCAGCCCTAGGACAGGGGGTTCGGAGGGCTACACCTTC
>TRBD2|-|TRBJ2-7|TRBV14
CASSRSGLAGDYEQYF
TGTGCCAGCAGCCGCTCGGGACTAGCGGGGGACTACGAGCAGTACTTC
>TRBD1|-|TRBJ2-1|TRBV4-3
CASSHRLRDRANEQFF
TGCGCCAGCAGCCATCGTCTCCGGGACAGGGCCAATGAGCAGTTCTTC
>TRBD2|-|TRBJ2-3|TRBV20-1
CSASGSSGLTDTQYF
TGCAGTGCTAGTGGGTCTAGCGGGCTCACAGATACGCAGTATTTT
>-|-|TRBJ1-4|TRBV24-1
CATSDTGSTNEKLFF
TGTGCCACCAGTGATACGGGATCAACTAATGAAAAACTGTTTTTT
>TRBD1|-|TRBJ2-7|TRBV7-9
CASSNHQTGDNEQYF
TGTGCCAGCAGTAACCACCAGACAGGGGACAACGAGCAGTACTTC
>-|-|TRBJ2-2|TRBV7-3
CASSPSPGELFF
TGTGCCAGCAGCCCGAGCCCCGGGGAGCTGTTTTTT
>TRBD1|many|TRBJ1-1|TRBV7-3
CATWTGLYETEAFF
TGTGCCACCTGGACAGGTCTCTACGAAACTGAAGCTTTCTTT
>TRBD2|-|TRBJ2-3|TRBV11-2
CASSMLAGGGTDTQYF
TGTGCCAGCAGCATGCTAGCGGGGGGGGGCACAGATACGCAGTATTTT
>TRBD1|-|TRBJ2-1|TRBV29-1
CSVGQGATNEQFF
TGCAGCGTTGGACAGGGGGCGACCAATGAGCAGTTCTTC
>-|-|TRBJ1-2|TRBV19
CASSIEDYLYGYTF
TGTGCCAGTAGTATAGAGGACTACCTCTATGGCTACACCTTC
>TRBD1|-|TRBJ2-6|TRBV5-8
CASSPWGQGPSGANVLTF
TGTGCCAGCAGCCCGTGGGGACAGGGCCCCTCCGGGGCCAACGTCCTGACTTTC
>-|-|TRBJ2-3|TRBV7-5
CARSPESAPSTDTQYF
TGTGCCAGAAGCCCGGAGTCAGCCCCTAGCACAGATACGCAGTATTTT
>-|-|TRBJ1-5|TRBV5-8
CASSYREGQPQHF
TGTGCCAGCAGCTACAGGGAGGGTCAGCCCCAGCATTTT
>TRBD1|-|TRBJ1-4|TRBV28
CAAQGAPTNEKLFF
TGTGCCGCTCAGGGGGCCCCAACTAATGAAAAACTGTTTTTT
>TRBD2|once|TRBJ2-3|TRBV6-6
CASTVFSGVGADTQYF
TGTGCCAGCACGGTCTTCAGCGGGGTGGGCGCAGATACGCAGTATTTT
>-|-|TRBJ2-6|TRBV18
CASSPLSGSGANVLTF
TGTGCCAGCTCACCCCTGTCAGGGTCTGGGGCCAACGTCCTGACTTTC
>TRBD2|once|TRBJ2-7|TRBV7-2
CASSPSGGDYEQYF
TGTGCCAGCAGCCCATCGGGGGGAGACTACGAGCAGTACTTC
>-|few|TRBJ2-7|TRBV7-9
CASSLVPLGGSYEQYF
TGTGCCAGCAGCTTAGTTCCCCTAGGTGGATCCTACGAGCAGTACTTC
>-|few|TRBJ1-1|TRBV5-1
CASSSLQGRNTEAFF
TGCGCCAGCAGCTCTCTCCAGGGAAGGAACACTGAAGCTTTCTTT
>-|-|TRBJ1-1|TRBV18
CASSPTRAEMNTEAFF
TGTGCCAGCTCACCAACCAGGGCGGAGATGAACACTGAAGCTTTCTTT
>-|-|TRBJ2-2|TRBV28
CASSLEADNTGELFF
TGTGCCAGCAGTTTAGAGGCAGACAACACCGGGGAGCTGTTTTTT